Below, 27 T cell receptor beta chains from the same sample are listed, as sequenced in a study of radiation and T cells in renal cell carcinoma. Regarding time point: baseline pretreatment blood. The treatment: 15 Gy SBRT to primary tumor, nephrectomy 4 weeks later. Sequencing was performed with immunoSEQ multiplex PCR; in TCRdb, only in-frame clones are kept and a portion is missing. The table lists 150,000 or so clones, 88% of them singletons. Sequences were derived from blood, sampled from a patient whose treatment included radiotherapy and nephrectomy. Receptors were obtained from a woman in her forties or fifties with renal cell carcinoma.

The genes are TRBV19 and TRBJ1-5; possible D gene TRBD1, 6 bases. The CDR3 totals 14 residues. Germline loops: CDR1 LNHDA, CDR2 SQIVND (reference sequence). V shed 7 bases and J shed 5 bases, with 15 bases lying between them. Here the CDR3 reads CASTLMGGDQPQHF. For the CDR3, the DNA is TGTGCCAGTACCCTTATGGGGGGCGATCAGCCCCAGCATTTT.

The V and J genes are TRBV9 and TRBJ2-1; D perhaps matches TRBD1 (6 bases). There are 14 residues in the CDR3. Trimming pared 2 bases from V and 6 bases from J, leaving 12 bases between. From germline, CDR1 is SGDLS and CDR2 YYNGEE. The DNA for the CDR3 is TGTGCCAGCAGCGTGGAGACAGGACTCAATGAGCAGTTCTTC. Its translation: CASSVETGLNEQFF.

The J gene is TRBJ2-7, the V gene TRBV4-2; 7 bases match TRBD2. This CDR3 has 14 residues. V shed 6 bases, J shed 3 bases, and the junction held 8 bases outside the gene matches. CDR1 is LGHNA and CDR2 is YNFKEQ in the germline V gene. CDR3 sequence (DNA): TGTGCCAGCAGTCCCGGGACTATCAACTACGAGCAGTACTTC. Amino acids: CASSPGTINYEQYF.

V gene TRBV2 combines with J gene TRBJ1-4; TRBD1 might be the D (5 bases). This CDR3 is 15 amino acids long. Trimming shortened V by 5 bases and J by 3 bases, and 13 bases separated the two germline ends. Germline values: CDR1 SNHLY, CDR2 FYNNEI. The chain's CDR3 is CASSPDSVSNEKLFF. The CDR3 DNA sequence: TGTGCCAGCAGTCCCGACAGCGTTTCTAATGAAAAACTGTTTTTT. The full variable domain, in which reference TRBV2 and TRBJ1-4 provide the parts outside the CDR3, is EPEVTQTPSHQVTQMGQEVILRCVPISNHLYFYWYRQILGQKVEFLVSFYNNEISEKSEIFDDQFSVERPDGSNFTLKIRSTKLEDSAMYFCASSPDSVSNEKLFFGSGTQLSVL.

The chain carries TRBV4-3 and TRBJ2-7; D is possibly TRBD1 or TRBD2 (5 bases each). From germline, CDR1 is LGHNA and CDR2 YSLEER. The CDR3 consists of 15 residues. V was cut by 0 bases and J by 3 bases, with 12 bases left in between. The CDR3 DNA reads TGCGCCAGCAGCCAAGATCGGGACCAGTTCTACGAGCAGTACTTC. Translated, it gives CASSQDRDQFYEQYF.

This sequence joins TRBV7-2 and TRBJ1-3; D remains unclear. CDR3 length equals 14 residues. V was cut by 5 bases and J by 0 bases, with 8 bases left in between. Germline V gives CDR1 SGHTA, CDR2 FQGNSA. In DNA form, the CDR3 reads TGTGCCAGCAGCCCTGGGATCTCTGGAAACACCATATATTTT. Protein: CASSPGISGNTIYF.

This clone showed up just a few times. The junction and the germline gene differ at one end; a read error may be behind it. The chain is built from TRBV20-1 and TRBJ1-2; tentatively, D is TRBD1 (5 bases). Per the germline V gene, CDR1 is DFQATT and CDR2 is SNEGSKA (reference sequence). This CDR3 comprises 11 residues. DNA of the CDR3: TGCAGTGCTAGTTTGAGACAGCTAGTCCACTTC. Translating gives CSASLRQLVHF.

The CDR3 region has the DNA TGTGCCTGGAGTGACGGGGGTGGCTACACCTTC. This translates into CAWSDGGGYTF. The chain carries TRBV30 and TRBJ1-2; tentatively, D is TRBD1 (5 bases). V dropped 1 base and J dropped 7 bases, with 7 bases sitting between them. This CDR3 has 11 amino acids. Germline CDR1 and CDR2: GTSNPN and SVGIG (reference sequence).

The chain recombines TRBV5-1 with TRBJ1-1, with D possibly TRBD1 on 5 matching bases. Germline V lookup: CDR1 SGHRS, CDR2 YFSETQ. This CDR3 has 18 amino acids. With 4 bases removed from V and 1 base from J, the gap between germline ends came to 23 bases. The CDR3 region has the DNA TGCGCCAGCAGCGCATTCACCGGGACCCGAGGCCCGAACACTGAAGCTTTCTTT. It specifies CASSAFTGTRGPNTEAFF.

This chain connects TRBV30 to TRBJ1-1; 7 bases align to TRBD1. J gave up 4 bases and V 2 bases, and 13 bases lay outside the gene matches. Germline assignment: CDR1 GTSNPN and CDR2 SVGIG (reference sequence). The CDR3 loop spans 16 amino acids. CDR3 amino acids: CAWSPGGGRRGTEAFF. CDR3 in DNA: TGTGCCTGGAGTCCCGGAGGGGGCCGTAGAGGCACTGAAGCTTTCTTT.

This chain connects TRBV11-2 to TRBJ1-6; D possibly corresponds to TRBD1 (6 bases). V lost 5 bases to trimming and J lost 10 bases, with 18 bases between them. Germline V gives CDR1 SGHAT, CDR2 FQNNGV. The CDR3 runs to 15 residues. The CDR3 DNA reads TGTGCCAGCAGCAGAGCGGGGGCGGGGGGGTCACCCCTCCACTTT. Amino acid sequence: CASSRAGAGGSPLHF.

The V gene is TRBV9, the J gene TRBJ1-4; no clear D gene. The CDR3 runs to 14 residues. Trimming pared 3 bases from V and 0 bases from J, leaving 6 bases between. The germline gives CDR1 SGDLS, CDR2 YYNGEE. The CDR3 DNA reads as TGTGCCAGCAGCGCCCTCGCAACTAATGAAAAACTGTTTTTT. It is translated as CASSALATNEKLFF.

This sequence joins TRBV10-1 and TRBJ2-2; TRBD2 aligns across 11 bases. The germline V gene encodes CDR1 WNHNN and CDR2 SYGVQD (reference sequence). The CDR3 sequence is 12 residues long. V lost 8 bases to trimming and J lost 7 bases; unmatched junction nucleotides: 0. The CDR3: CASGTSGGELFF. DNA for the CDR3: TGCGCCAGCGGGACTAGCGGCGGGGAGCTGTTTTTT.

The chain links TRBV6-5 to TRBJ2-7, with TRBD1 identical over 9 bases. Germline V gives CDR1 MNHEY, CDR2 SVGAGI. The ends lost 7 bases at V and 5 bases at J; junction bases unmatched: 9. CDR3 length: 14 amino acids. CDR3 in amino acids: CASTPGQGVDEQYF. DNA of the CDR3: TGTGCCAGCACCCCGGGACAGGGAGTCGACGAGCAGTACTTC.

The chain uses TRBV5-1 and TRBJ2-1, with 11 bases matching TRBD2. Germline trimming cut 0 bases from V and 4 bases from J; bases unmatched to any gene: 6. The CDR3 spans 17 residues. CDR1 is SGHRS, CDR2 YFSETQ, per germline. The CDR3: CASSLEWLAGGYNEQFF. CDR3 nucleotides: TGCGCCAGCAGCTTGGAATGGCTAGCGGGGGGATACAATGAGCAGTTCTTC.

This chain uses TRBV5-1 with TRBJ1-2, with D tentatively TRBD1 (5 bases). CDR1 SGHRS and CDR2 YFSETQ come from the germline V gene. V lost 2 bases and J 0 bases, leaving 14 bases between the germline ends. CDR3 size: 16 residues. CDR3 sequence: CASSFGGGTANYGYTF. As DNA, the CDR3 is TGCGCCAGCAGCTTCGGCGGGGGAACGGCTAACTATGGCTACACCTTC.

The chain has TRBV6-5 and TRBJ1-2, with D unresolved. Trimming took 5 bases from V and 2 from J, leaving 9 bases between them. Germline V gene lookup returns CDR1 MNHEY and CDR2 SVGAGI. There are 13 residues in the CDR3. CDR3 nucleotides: TGTGCCAGCAGTCGGACTGTCAACTATGGCTACACCTTC. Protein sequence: CASSRTVNYGYTF.

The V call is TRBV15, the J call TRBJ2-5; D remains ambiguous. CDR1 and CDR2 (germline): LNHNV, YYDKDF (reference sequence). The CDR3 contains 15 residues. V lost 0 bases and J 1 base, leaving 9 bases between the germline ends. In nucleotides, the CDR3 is TGTGCCACCAGCAGAGACGGATACTCCCAAGAGACCCAGTACTTC. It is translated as CATSRDGYSQETQYF.

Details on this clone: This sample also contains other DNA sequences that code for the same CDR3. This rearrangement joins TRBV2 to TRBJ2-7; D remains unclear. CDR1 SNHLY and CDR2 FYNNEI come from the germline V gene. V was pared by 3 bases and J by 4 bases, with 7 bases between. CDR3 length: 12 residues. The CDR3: CASSDWGYEQYF. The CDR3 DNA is TGTGCCAGCAGTGACTGGGGTTACGAGCAGTACTTC.

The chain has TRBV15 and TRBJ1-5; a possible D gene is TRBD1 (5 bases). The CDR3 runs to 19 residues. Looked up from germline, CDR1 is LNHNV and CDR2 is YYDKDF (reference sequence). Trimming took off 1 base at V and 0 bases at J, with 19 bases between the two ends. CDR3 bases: TGTGCCACCAGCAGAGGAGTCGGGAGCAGGGCGGATAGCAATCAGCCCCAGCATTTT. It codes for CATSRGVGSRADSNQPQHF.

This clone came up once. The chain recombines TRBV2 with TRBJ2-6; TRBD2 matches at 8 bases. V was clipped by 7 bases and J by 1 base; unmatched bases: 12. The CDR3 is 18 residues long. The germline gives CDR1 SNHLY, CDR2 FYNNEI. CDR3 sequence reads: CASTAQGAGVSGANVLTF. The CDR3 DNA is TGTGCCAGCACTGCGCAGGGAGCGGGGGTGTCTGGGGCCAACGTCCTGACTTTC.

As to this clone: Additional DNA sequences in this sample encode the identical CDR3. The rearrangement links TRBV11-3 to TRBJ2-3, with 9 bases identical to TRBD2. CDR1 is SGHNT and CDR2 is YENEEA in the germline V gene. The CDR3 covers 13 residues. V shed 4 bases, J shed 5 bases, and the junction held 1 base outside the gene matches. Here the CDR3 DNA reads TGTGCCAGCAGCTCGCGGGGGGGAGATACGCAGTATTTT. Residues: CASSSRGGDTQYF.

The CDR3 region has the DNA TGTGCCAGCAGCCCCCTGGGGGGCACTGAAGCTTTCTTT. The encoded protein is CASSPLGGTEAFF. The chain uses TRBV7-9 and TRBJ1-1, with a possible D match to TRBD1 (5 bases). The CDR3 covers 13 residues. Deletions cut 5 bases from V and 4 bases from J, with 11 bases between. Germline assignment: CDR1 SEHNR and CDR2 FQNEAQ (reference sequence).

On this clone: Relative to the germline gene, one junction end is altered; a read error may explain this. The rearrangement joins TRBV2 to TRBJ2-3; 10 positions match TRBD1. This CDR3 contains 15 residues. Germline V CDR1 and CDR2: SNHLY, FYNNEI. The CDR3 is CASSGSRDRGPGNFF. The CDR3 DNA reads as TGTGCCAGCAGTGGGTCCCGGGACAGGGGCCCAGGCAACTTTTTT.

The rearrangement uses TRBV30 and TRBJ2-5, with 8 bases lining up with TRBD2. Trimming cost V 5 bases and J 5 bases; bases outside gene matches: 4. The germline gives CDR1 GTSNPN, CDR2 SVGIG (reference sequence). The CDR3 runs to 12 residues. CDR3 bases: TGTGCCTGGGGGGGACTAGTTGAGACCCAGTACTTC. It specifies CAWGGLVETQYF.

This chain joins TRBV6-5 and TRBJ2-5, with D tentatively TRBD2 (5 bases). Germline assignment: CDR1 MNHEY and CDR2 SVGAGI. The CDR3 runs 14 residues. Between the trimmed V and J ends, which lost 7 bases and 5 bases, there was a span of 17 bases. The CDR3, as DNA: TGTGCCAGCAAGCCATCGGGGTGGGCGGAGACCCAGTACTTC. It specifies CASKPSGWAETQYF.

DNA of the CDR3: TGTGCCAGCAGTGTTGCGGTAGTCTCTGGAAACACCATATATTTT. It specifies CASSVAVVSGNTIYF. The V call is TRBV2, the J call TRBJ1-3; no reliable D call. The CDR3 has 15 residues. Germline V gene data show CDR1 as SNHLY and CDR2 as FYNNEI. V lost 4 bases and J lost 0, with 10 bases in between.